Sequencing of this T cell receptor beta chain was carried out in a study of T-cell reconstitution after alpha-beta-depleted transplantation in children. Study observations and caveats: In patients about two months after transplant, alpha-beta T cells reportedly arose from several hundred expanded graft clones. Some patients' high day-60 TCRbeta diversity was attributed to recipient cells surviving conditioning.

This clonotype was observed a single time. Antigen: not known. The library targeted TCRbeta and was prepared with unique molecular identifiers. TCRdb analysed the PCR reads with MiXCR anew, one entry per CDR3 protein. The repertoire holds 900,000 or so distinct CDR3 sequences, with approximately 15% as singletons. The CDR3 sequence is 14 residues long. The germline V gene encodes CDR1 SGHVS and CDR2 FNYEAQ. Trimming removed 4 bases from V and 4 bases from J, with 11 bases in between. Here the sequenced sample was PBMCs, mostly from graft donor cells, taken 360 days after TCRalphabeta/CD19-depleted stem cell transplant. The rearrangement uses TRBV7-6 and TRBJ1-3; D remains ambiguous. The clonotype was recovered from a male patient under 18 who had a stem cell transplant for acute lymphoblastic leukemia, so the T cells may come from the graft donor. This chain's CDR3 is CASSSHRGGNTIYF. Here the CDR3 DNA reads TGTGCCAGCAGCTCCCACAGAGGCGGAAACACCATATATTTT.